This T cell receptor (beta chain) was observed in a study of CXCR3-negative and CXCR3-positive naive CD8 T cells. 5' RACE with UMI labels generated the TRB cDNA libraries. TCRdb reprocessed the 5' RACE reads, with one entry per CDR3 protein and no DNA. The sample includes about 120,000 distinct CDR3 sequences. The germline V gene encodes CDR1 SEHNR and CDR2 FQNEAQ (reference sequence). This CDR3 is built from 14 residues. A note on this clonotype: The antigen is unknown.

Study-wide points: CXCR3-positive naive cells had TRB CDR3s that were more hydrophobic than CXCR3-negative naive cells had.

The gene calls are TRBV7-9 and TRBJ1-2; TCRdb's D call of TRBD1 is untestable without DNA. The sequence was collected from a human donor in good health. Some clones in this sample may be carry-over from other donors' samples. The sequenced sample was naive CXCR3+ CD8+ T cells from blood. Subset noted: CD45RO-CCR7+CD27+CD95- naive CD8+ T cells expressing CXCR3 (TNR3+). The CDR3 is CASSEPGQAYGYTF.